This T cell receptor beta chain was found in a study of blood T cell repertoires in COVID-19. Across the study: There were acute and convalescent COVID-19 samples, and they came from the United States, Italy and Spain. Sources were T cells, B-cell-depleted T cells, or PBMCs; the material itself was cDNA or gDNA.

CDR1 is LNHDA, CDR2 SQIVND, per germline (reference sequence). This CDR3 contains 15 residues. V shed 6 bases, J shed 1 base, and the junction held 7 bases outside the gene matches. As processed by the authors: For nucleated cells, counts were estimated from reference gene primer amplification. Sequenced by immunoSEQ multiplex PCR; TCRdb stores in-frame clones only, minus some. V and J calls plus clone size are reproduced from that table; the DNA served to infer D and trimming. The table shows some 130,000 clones, with roughly 90% occurring only once. One Seattle source followed patients from active infection through their disease course.

This rearrangement joins TRBV19 to TRBJ2-3; 7 bases match TRBD1. What was sequenced was peripheral blood. This clonotype was obtained from a man aged 55 to 69 with COVID-19, enrolled during active disease. CDR3 sequence: CASRRTGTGTDTQYF. The CDR3 bases are TGTGCCAGTAGGCGAACCGGGACAGGCACAGATACGCAGTATTTT. The whole variable domain, filled in from reference TRBV19 and TRBJ2-3, reads DGGITQSPKYLFRKEGQNVTLSCEQNLNHDAMYWYRQDPGQGLRLIYYSQIVNDFQKGDIAEGYSVSREKKESFPLTVTSAQKNPTAFYLCASRRTGTGTDTQYFGPGTRLTVL.